This is a list of T cell receptor beta chains from one sample in a study of CD8 T cells in ankylosing spondylitis. TCRdb itself ran the 5' RACE reads through MiXCR, one entry per CDR3 protein. Of approximately 400,000 distinct CDR3 sequences in the sample, 15% to 20% are singletons; the top ten hold 0.95% to 1.1%. The sequenced sample consisted of blood, either unsorted or a sorted T cell fraction (not recorded which). All receptors come from a male donor with ankylosing spondylitis. The CDR3 runs from the conserved cysteine through the conserved F or W. D genes are given only for firm matches. Size is omitted from some rows. Given values are once, few, many or a class for expanded clones.

V gene	J gene	clone size	D gene	CDR3 DNA	CDR3 protein
TRBV20-1	TRBJ2-5	.	.	TGCAGTGCTAGAGGGGGCGGGAATCAAGAGACCCAGTACTTC	CSARGGGNQETQYF
TRBV7-3	TRBJ2-7	few	.	TGTGCCAGCAGCCCAAGCCGGGGCGAGCAGTACTTC	CASSPSRGEQYF
TRBV20-1	TRBJ2-1	.	TRBD2	TGCAGTGCTCGACCTCTGGCGGGGGGGCCTTATGAGCAGTTCTTC	CSARPLAGGPYEQFF
TRBV20-1	TRBJ2-5	.	.	TGCAGTGCTAGAGATGGAGGGGGCGGGGAGACCCAGTACTTC	CSARDGGGGETQYF
TRBV5-1	TRBJ1-1	many	.	TGCGCCAGCAGCCCTGGGAGAGTCATGAACACTGAAGCTTTCTTT	CASSPGRVMNTEAFF
TRBV6-5	TRBJ1-1	few	.	TGTGCCAGCAGTTTTGGGGCTAAGACAGGCGGGGACACTGAAGCTTTCTTT	CASSFGAKTGGDTEAFF
TRBV6-1	TRBJ1-2	.	.	TGTGCCAGCAGTATCCGGGACAACTATGGCTACACCTTC	CASSIRDNYGYTF
TRBV6-1	TRBJ2-5	once	.	TGTGCCAGCAATGCTTGGGGGGGCTCGGAGACCCAGTACTTC	CASNAWGGSETQYF
TRBV20-1	TRBJ1-3	few	TRBD1	TGCAGTGCTAGACCCCGGACAGGGGGTGGAAACACCATATATTTT	CSARPRTGGGNTIYF
TRBV6-1	TRBJ2-3	few	.	TGTGCCAGCAGTGGATTAACAGGGCCGAGTGGTACAGATACGCAGTATTTT	CASSGLTGPSGTDTQYF
TRBV3-1	TRBJ1-5	few	.	TGTGCCAGCAGCCAAGGGAGTAGCAATCAGCCCCAGCATTTT	CASSQGSSNQPQHF
TRBV7-9	TRBJ1-1	.	.	TGTGCCAGCAGCTTAGCCCCTCCGAGGGACACTGAAGCTTTCTTT	CASSLAPPRDTEAFF
TRBV20-1	TRBJ2-1	.	TRBD1	TGCAGTGTCCAGGGTGCTAGGACAGGGGCCTACAATGAGCAGTTCTTC	CSVQGARTGAYNEQFF
TRBV29-1	TRBJ2-5	many	.	TGCAGCGTTGGGCCCCTCGAGACCCAGTACTTC	CSVGPLETQYF
TRBV10-3	TRBJ2-1	many	TRBD2	TGTGCCATCAGCTCTAGCGGGAGGGCAGCCAATGAGCAGTTCTTC	CAISSSGRAANEQFF
TRBV6-1	TRBJ1-2	once	.	TGTGCCAGCAGTGAAGCTGGTCAAGCTATCTATGGCTACACCTTC	CASSEAGQAIYGYTF
TRBV30	TRBJ2-7	once	.	TGTGCCTGGAGTGTATATCAAGAACAGTACTTC	CAWSVYQEQYF
TRBV20-1	TRBJ1-6	many	TRBD1	TGCAGTGCTGGCCTCCGGACAGGAAATTCACCCCTCCACTTT	CSAGLRTGNSPLHF
TRBV7-9	TRBJ2-1	.	TRBD1	TGTGCCAGCAGCCGATGGGACAGGCGGGTCTACAATGAGCAGTTCTTC	CASSRWDRRVYNEQFF
TRBV3-1	TRBJ2-1	few	.	TGTGCCAGCAGCCAAGTAGGGGCGGGTGAGCAGTTCTTC	CASSQVGAGEQFF
TRBV5-5	TRBJ2-2	.	.	TGTGCCAGCAGCGCTACGGGTAGAGACACCGGGGAGCTGTTTTTT	CASSATGRDTGELFF
TRBV11-2	TRBJ1-1	.	.	TGTGCCAGCAGCTTAGTTGCGGGGTCGAGCACTGAAGCTTTCTTT	CASSLVAGSSTEAFF
TRBV7-2	TRBJ1-3	few	TRBD1	TGTGCCAGCAGCGCCGGACAGGCCCGCGGAAACACCATATATTTT	CASSAGQARGNTIYF
TRBV12-3/TRBV12-4	TRBJ1-5	many	TRBD1	TGTGCCAGCGCTCGGGGGCAGGGGGGAAATCAGCCCCAGCATTTT	CASARGQGGNQPQHF
TRBV20-1	TRBJ1-2	.	.	TGCAGTGTGAATGAGGGGGGCTCTGGCTACACCTTC	CSVNEGGSGYTF
TRBV20-1	TRBJ1-5	few	.	TGCAGTGCTAGAGCGTCGGGCCACAATCAGCCCCAGCATTTT	CSARASGHNQPQHF
TRBV7-2	TRBJ2-1	few	TRBD1	TGTGCCAGCAGCTCCCCGGGACAGGGAATACAGCAGTTCTTC	CASSSPGQGIQQFF
TRBV5-1	TRBJ1-5	.	.	TGCGCCAGCAGCTTCGACTCAACCAATCAGCCCCAGCATTTT	CASSFDSTNQPQHF
TRBV20-1	TRBJ1-3	.	.	TGCAGTGCTAGTCGGGGCGCGGAGGCTGGAAACACCATATATTTT	CSASRGAEAGNTIYF
TRBV20-1	TRBJ2-4	many	.	TGCAGTGCTAGGGGGACGGGTTTAGCCAAAAACATTCAGTACTTC	CSARGTGLAKNIQYF
TRBV12-3/TRBV12-4	TRBJ1-1	many	.	TGTGCCAGCAGTTTCTCCAGCACTGAAGCTTTCTTT	CASSFSSTEAFF
TRBV7-9	TRBJ1-5	many	.	TGTGCCAGCAGCTTAGGGGTGGAACAGCCCCAGCATTTT	CASSLGVEQPQHF
TRBV12-3/TRBV12-4	TRBJ2-1	once	TRBD2	TGTACCCGCAGTTCGGGACTAGCGGGAGTAGACCCCTACAATGAGCAGTTCTTC	CTRSSGLAGVDPYNEQFF
TRBV4-3	TRBJ1-4	few	TRBD1	TGCGCCAGCAGCCAAGATTGGGGACAGGGGGCGCGGGGTGAAAAACTGTTTTTT	CASSQDWGQGARGEKLFF
TRBV3-1	TRBJ2-7	.	TRBD1	TGTGCCAGCAGCCGGGACAGGGGCCGATACGAGCAGTACTTC	CASSRDRGRYEQYF
TRBV5-6	TRBJ2-7	.	.	TGTGCCAGCAGCTTGTTGTCGCCGGGTACCCCCAGGCAGTACTTC	CASSLLSPGTPRQYF
TRBV29-1	TRBJ1-2	few	TRBD1	TGCAGCGTTGCCGCCCGGGACAGGGGGCTTAGTGGTGGCTACACCTTC	CSVAARDRGLSGGYTF
TRBV20-1	TRBJ1-5	.	.	TGCAGTGCTAGAGAACGGAGGGGAGGGGGTCAGCCCCAGCATTTT	CSARERRGGGQPQHF
TRBV20-1	TRBJ2-7	few	.	TGCAGTGCTAGAATGGTGCCGGGTTCAGTCTACGAGCAGTACTTC	CSARMVPGSVYEQYF
TRBV12-3/TRBV12-4	TRBJ1-5	.	TRBD1	TGTGCCAGCAGTTTGGCCGTAGGGACAGGGTCTCAGCCCCAGCATTTT	CASSLAVGTGSQPQHF
TRBV3-1	TRBJ1-4	.	.	TGTGCCAGCAGCCAGGGAGCCGTTGTGGAACTGTTTTTT	CASSQGAVVELFF
TRBV7-6	TRBJ2-7	.	.	TGTGCCAGCAGCATACATACAGGGTACGAGCAGTACTTC	CASSIHTGYEQYF
TRBV7-9	TRBJ2-7	few	TRBD1	TGTGCCAGCAGCTTAGGGACAGGGGGCCCCTACGAGCAGTACTTC	CASSLGTGGPYEQYF
TRBV7-9	TRBJ1-1	.	.	TGTGCCAGCAGCGCCAAACTGAACACTGAAGCTTTCTTT	CASSAKLNTEAFF
TRBV20-1	TRBJ2-7	few	.	TGCAGTGCTAGTAAGGGGGGGGGTGAGCAGTACTTC	CSASKGGGEQYF
TRBV20-1	TRBJ1-2	.	.	TGCAGTGCTAGAGATTCCCCCGGGGCCTTC	CSARDSPGAF
TRBV20-1	TRBJ2-1	.	.	TGCAGTGCTAGAGTTTCGACAGGTCAAAGCAATGAGCAGTTCTTC	CSARVSTGQSNEQFF
TRBV6-5	TRBJ2-2	few	.	TGTGCCAGCAGTTACTCAAATTCGAACACCGGGGAGCTGTTTTTT	CASSYSNSNTGELFF
TRBV3-1	TRBJ1-1	.	.	TGTGCCAGCAGCCCCAGGGTCGCCACTGAAGCTTTCTTT	CASSPRVATEAFF
TRBV4-2	TRBJ2-2	many	.	TGTGCCAGCAGCCATGTAGGGAACACCGGGGAGCTGTTTTTT	CASSHVGNTGELFF
TRBV5-1	TRBJ2-3	many	.	TGCGCCAGCAGCAGGCTTAAGGTGGGAGAAGATACGCAGTATTTT	CASSRLKVGEDTQYF
TRBV18	TRBJ2-7	few	TRBD1	TGTGCCAGCTCACGCGCCGGGACAGAATCCTACGAGCAGTACTTC	CASSRAGTESYEQYF
TRBV10-3	TRBJ2-1	.	.	TGTGCCATCAGTGAGGGGACTTACAATGAGCAGTTCTTC	CAISEGTYNEQFF
TRBV29-1	TRBJ2-3	.	.	TGCAGCGTTGGGCAGGGAGGCACAGATACGCAGTATTTT	CSVGQGGTDTQYF
TRBV29-1	TRBJ2-3	.	.	TGCAGCGTTGGCCGGGGTTGGGCAGATACGCAGTATTTT	CSVGRGWADTQYF